The 10 T cell receptor beta chains below all came from one sample that was sequenced in a study of blood T cell repertoires in COVID-19. The assay was immunoSEQ multiplex PCR, and TCRdb's table has in-frame clones only and misses some. The sample yields 200,000 to 250,000 clones, more than 80% seen once. The sequencing sample was made of peripheral blood. The receptors here all came from a woman of 80 years or more with COVID-19, enrolled during active disease.

This clone was counted a few times. The chain links TRBV6-5 to TRBJ1-1, with D unresolved. V dropped 0 bases and J dropped 4 bases, with 9 bases sitting between them. CDR1 is MNHEY, CDR2 SVGAGI, per germline. The CDR3 covers 14 residues. The CDR3 region has the DNA TGTGCCAGCAGTTACTCGAGAGACACCACTGAAGCTTTCTTT. It yields the protein CASSYSRDTTEAFF.

V is TRBV7-9 and J is TRBJ1-5; perhaps TRBD1 as D (6 bases). The CDR3 is 17 residues long. V was trimmed by 4 bases and J by 0 bases, leaving 16 bases between them. Germline CDR1 and CDR2: SEHNR and FQNEAQ (reference sequence). The CDR3, as DNA: TGTGCCAGCAGCTCCTCCGTGGACAGCTTTAGCAATCAGCCCCAGCATTTT. It specifies CASSSSVDSFSNQPQHF.

In its sample, this clone was seen once. CDR3 bases: TGTGCCAGCAGCTCCGACAAAGAGCAGTACTTC. Translation: CASSSDKEQYF. This chain joins TRBV5-4 and TRBJ2-7, with D uncertain. Between the trimmed V and J ends, which lost 3 bases and 7 bases, there was a span of 8 bases. The germline V gene has CDR1 SGHNT and CDR2 YYREEE (reference sequence). CDR3 length: 11 amino acids.

The chain uses TRBV20-1 and TRBJ1-5; D is undetermined. The CDR3 has 13 residues. Germline CDR1 DFQATT, CDR2 SNEGSKA (reference sequence). Trimming took 3 bases from V and 3 from J, leaving 9 bases between them. The CDR3 sequence is CSASGRNNQPQHF. The DNA for the CDR3 is TGCAGTGCTAGTGGCAGGAACAATCAGCCCCAGCATTTT.

This rearrangement joins TRBV30 to TRBJ2-2; D ambiguous. Trimming removed 2 bases at V and 5 bases at J, with 9 bases between. Germline CDR1 is GTSNPN and CDR2 is SVGIG (reference sequence). CDR3 length: 13 amino acids. The CDR3 here is CAWSSTSTGELFF. The CDR3 coding sequence is TGTGCCTGGAGTTCTACTTCAACCGGGGAGCTGTTTTTT.

This clone has only a few counts. This chain uses TRBV3-1 (or the pseudogene TRBV3-2) with TRBJ2-7; 7 nucleotides align to TRBD2. With V trimmed by 4 bases and J by 6 bases, 3 bases remained unmatched. The CDR3 sequence is 12 residues long. From germline, CDR1 is LGHDT and CDR2 YNNKEL (reference sequence). DNA of the CDR3: TGTGCCAGCAGCCTCGGACTAGGCGAGCAGTACTTC. Translation: CASSLGLGEQYF.

For the CDR3, the DNA is TGCGCCAGCAGGGGGTCCATTATAGTAGGGGAAACCTCTGGGGCCAACGTCCTGACTTTC. The encoded protein is CASRGSIIVGETSGANVLTF. The chain combines TRBV5-1 with TRBJ2-6; D is possibly TRBD1 (5 bases). V dropped 5 bases and J dropped 0 bases, with 24 bases sitting between them. Germline CDR1 and CDR2: SGHRS and YFSETQ. There are 20 residues in the CDR3.

The chain links TRBV5-6 to TRBJ1-4; D unclear. The CDR3 is 12 amino acids. Germline values: CDR1 SGHDT, CDR2 YYEEEE. Trimming left V 0 bases short and J 10 bases short, with 7 bases between. This chain's CDR3 is CASSLGGRKLFF. The DNA of the CDR3 is TGTGCCAGCAGCTTGGGTGGCCGAAAACTGTTTTTT.

The J gene is TRBJ2-3, the V gene TRBV10-3; no definite D call. The CDR3 has 14 amino acids. V lost 5 bases to trimming and J lost 2 bases, with 11 bases between them. Germline lookup yields CDR1 ENHRY and CDR2 SYGVKD. CDR3: CAISYSLLTDTQYF. The CDR3 DNA is TGTGCCATCAGTTATAGCCTACTCACAGATACGCAGTATTTT.

This chain joins TRBV4-2 and TRBJ2-2, with D perhaps matching TRBD2 (5 bases). This CDR3 contains 16 residues. CDR1 is LGHNA and CDR2 is YNFKEQ in the germline V gene. Trimming removed 0 bases from V and 2 bases from J, with 10 bases in between. CDR3 bases: TGTGCCAGCAGCCAAGATATCGGGAAAAACACCGGGGAGCTGTTTTTT. Translation: CASSQDIGKNTGELFF.